The 29 T cell receptor beta chains below were found in one sample sequenced in a study of T-cell reconstitution after alpha-beta-depleted transplantation in children. As it was prepared, the TCRbeta library received unique molecular identifiers. TCRdb passed the PCR reads through MiXCR, listing each CDR3 protein once. The sample has some 290,000 distinct CDR3 sequences; around 9.6% are singletons. The sample was PBMCs from the stem cell graft donor, taken from the stem cell graft. The receptors were sampled from a human donor who donated a stem cell graft to a child with SCID.

CDR3 nucleotide sequence: TGTGCCAGCAGCGGTGCGAACACTGAAGCTTTCTTT. Translated: CASSGANTEAFF. The chain uses TRBV7-8 and TRBJ1-1, with unresolved D. Germline CDR1 and CDR2: SGHVS and FQNEAQ. The CDR3 has 12 residues. Trimming removed 5 bases from V and 1 base from J, with 5 bases in between. The full variable domain, completed using reference TRBV7-8 and TRBJ1-1, is GAGVSQSPRYKVAKRGQDVALRCDPISGHVSLFWYQQALGQGPEFLTYFQNEAQLDKSGLPSDRFFAERPEGSVSTLKIQRTQQEDSAVYLCASSGANTEAFFGQGTRLTVV.

In this sample, this clonotype turned up a few times. This chain uses TRBV6-2 or TRBV6-3 with TRBJ2-1; D remains ambiguous. The CDR3 has 13 amino acids. Germline lookup yields CDR1 MNHEY and CDR2 SVGEGT. Trimming removed 2 bases at V and 6 bases at J, with 8 bases between. The CDR3 DNA reads as TGTGCCAGCAGTTACCCTAAGAGCAATGAGCAGTTCTTC. It specifies CASSYPKSNEQFF.

This clonotype appeared a few times. The chain couples TRBV20-1 to TRBJ1-4, with D perhaps TRBD1 (5 bases). V was clipped by 3 bases and J by 0 bases, with 14 bases between them. The CDR3 totals 16 residues. CDR1 and CDR2 from the germline V gene are DFQATT and SNEGSKA (reference sequence). The CDR3 is CSASDRRGTTNEKLFF. In nucleotides, the CDR3 is TGCAGTGCTAGTGACAGAAGGGGAACAACTAATGAAAAACTGTTTTTT.

This clonotype appeared a few times. The gene calls are TRBV7-2 and TRBJ1-1, with 7 nucleotides matching TRBD1. The CDR3 loop spans 16 amino acids. Unmatched junction bases numbered 7, after V lost 1 base and J lost 2 bases. Germline V lookup: CDR1 SGHTA, CDR2 FQGNSA. CDR3 sequence (DNA): TGTGCCAGCAGCTTAGAGAGGGGGCAGTTCAACACTGAAGCTTTCTTT. This translates into CASSLERGQFNTEAFF.

This clonotype has only a few counts. The chain employs TRBV20-1 and TRBJ1-1; D remains unclear. V shed 2 bases and J shed 5 bases, with 3 bases lying between them. Germline CDR1 reads DFQATT; CDR2 reads SNEGSKA (reference sequence). The CDR3 loop spans 10 amino acids. The CDR3: CSARQTEAFF. The CDR3, as DNA: TGCAGTGCTAGACAGACTGAAGCTTTCTTT.

This clonotype showed up many times. The chain links TRBV12-3 or TRBV12-4 to TRBJ2-3; D may be TRBD2 (5 bases). This CDR3 spans 15 amino acids. The V end lost 7 bases, the J end lost 2 bases, and 16 bases lay between the germline ends. The CDR3 is CASKRTTGYTDTQYF. For the CDR3, the DNA is TGTGCCAGCAAACGAACGACGGGGTACACAGATACGCAGTATTTT.

The V gene is TRBV10-3, the J gene TRBJ1-3; D gene unclear. CDR1 ENHRY and CDR2 SYGVKD come from the germline V gene. The ends were cut back, 0 bases at V and 0 bases at J, with 12 bases in the middle. The CDR3 has 17 residues. CDR3 sequence reads: CAISESSWISSGNTIYF. DNA for the CDR3: TGTGCCATCAGTGAGTCGTCCTGGATCAGCTCTGGAAACACCATATATTTT.

The DNA of the CDR3 is TGCAGCTTTATAAGGGGTGTGGCTGAAGCTTTCTTT. It translates to CSFIRGVAEAFF. The chain links TRBV29-1 to TRBJ1-1; possible D gene TRBD1, 5 bases. Germline lookup yields CDR1 SQVTM and CDR2 ANQGSEA. Trimming pared 8 bases from V and 6 bases from J, leaving 16 bases between. The CDR3 is 12 amino acids. Using reference TRBV29-1 and TRBJ1-1 for the parts outside the CDR3, the full variable domain is SAVISQKPSRDICQRGTSLTIQCQVDSQVTMMFWYRQQPGQSLTLIATANQGSEATYESGFVIDKFPISRPNLTFSTLTVSNMSPEDSSIYLCSFIRGVAEAFFGQGTRLTVV.

This clonotype was observed at least ten times. This chain links TRBV29-1 with TRBJ1-2; no firm D call. V lost 5 bases and J lost 4, with 5 bases in between. The germline V gene has CDR1 SQVTM and CDR2 ANQGSEA. The CDR3 extends over 10 amino acids. CDR3 in amino acids: CSVKSYGYTF. CDR3 bases: TGCAGCGTTAAGAGCTATGGCTACACCTTC.

This chain links TRBV12-3 or TRBV12-4 with TRBJ1-1, with D perhaps TRBD1 (6 bases). V lost 5 bases to trimming and J lost 3 bases, with 19 bases between them. CDR3 length: 16 residues. The CDR3 loop is CASSTGGQATDTEAFF. The CDR3, as DNA: TGTGCCAGCAGTACTGGGGGGCAGGCTACGGACACTGAAGCTTTCTTT.

This clonotype has a count of ten or more. The chain employs TRBV16 and TRBJ2-3; D is uncertain. The germline V and J ends were trimmed by 8 bases and 3 bases, with 9 bases remaining between them. The CDR3 extends over 12 amino acids. Germline V gene sequence: CDR1 KGHSY, CDR2 FQNENV. The CDR3 is CASARITDTQYF. CDR3 bases: TGTGCCAGCGCTAGGATTACAGATACGCAGTATTTT.

The rearrangement links TRBV5-1 to TRBJ2-1; 7 bases line up with TRBD2. Germline CDR1 is SGHRS and CDR2 is YFSETQ. The CDR3 is made up of 13 amino acids. The trim removed 4 bases at V and 4 bases at J, leaving 2 bases unmatched. The CDR3 spells CASSGGRYNEQFF. DNA for the CDR3: TGCGCCAGCAGCGGCGGGAGATACAATGAGCAGTTCTTC.

The table lists this clonotype with a few counts. The chain has TRBV5-1 and TRBJ2-3; 9 bases fit TRBD2. V lost 3 bases, J lost 6 bases, and 14 bases stayed unmatched. This CDR3 region has 17 residues. Germline CDR1 and CDR2: SGHRS and YFSETQ. CDR3 DNA: TGCGCCAGCAGCTGGGATTCGACTAGCGGAGCGGTGGATACGCAGTATTTT. It is translated as CASSWDSTSGAVDTQYF.

This clonotype was counted many times. This chain links TRBV6-1 with TRBJ2-7; perhaps TRBD1 as D (5 bases). CDR1 is MNHNS, CDR2 SASEGT, per germline. The CDR3 runs to 13 residues. Trimming took 4 bases from V and 4 from J, leaving 11 bases between them. CDR3 amino acids: CASSGLGQYEQYF. CDR3 DNA sequence: TGTGCCAGCAGTGGCTTGGGGCAGTACGAGCAGTACTTC.

In this sample, this clonotype turned up a few times. This rearrangement joins TRBV3-1 to TRBJ1-1; D unresolved. V was shortened by 1 base and J by 0 bases, with 9 bases between the two germline ends. The CDR3 extends over 15 amino acids. The germline gives CDR1 LGHDT, CDR2 YNNKEL (reference sequence). The CDR3 nucleotides are TGTGCCAGCAGCCAAGTTAAGGTCATGAACACTGAAGCTTTCTTT. Translated, it gives CASSQVKVMNTEAFF. The full variable domain, with the rest looked up from reference TRBV3-1 and TRBJ1-1, is DTAVSQTPKYLVTQMGNDKSIKCEQNLGHDTMYWYKQDSKKFLKIMFSYNNKELIINETVPNRFSPKSPDKAHLNLHINSLELGDSAVYFCASSQVKVMNTEAFFGQGTRLTVV.

This clonotype has ten or more counts. CDR3 protein: CASRGTDLMNTEAFF. The CDR3, as DNA: TGTGCCAGCAGAGGGACAGATCTTATGAACACTGAAGCTTTCTTT. The chain is built from TRBV27 and TRBJ1-1, with 7 bases lining up with TRBD1. Per germline, CDR1 MNHEY and CDR2 SMNVEV (reference sequence). The CDR3 covers 15 residues. V lost 6 bases and J lost 0; bases outside the gene matches: 7.

This clonotype was counted between two and nine times. The chain couples TRBV29-1 to TRBJ1-6; a weak D match, TRBD1 (6 bases). The length of the CDR3 is 15 residues. Germline values: CDR1 SQVTM, CDR2 ANQGSEA. V lost 5 bases to trimming and J lost 6 bases, with 17 bases between them. CDR3 nucleotides: TGCAGCGTTACCTCTGGACAGACAAGTAATTCACCCCTCCACTTT. It codes for CSVTSGQTSNSPLHF.

This clonotype came up a few times. The chain is built from TRBV3-1 and TRBJ2-3; D unclear. This CDR3 region has 16 residues. With 1 base removed from V and 0 bases from J, the gap between germline ends came to 11 bases. The germline V gene has CDR1 LGHDT and CDR2 YNNKEL (reference sequence). This CDR3 is CASSQGTFRSTDTQYF. The CDR3, as DNA: TGTGCCAGCAGCCAAGGAACATTCCGTAGCACAGATACGCAGTATTTT.

This clonotype was picked up many times. The CDR3 DNA reads TGTGCCAGCAGCGCCAAACAGGGGTCCTCGAACACTGAAGCTTTCTTT. It encodes CASSAKQGSSNTEAFF. The chain links TRBV11-2 to TRBJ1-1; 7 bases fit TRBD1. CDR3 length: 16 amino acids. CDR1 and CDR2 (germline): SGHAT, FQNNGV. J was trimmed by 1 base and V by 5 bases; bases with no gene match: 10.

The gene calls are TRBV6-2 or TRBV6-3 and TRBJ2-7, with unresolved D. Per the germline V gene, CDR1 is MNHEY and CDR2 is SVGEGT. The CDR3 is 14 amino acids. Trimming took 1 base from V and 1 from J, leaving 8 bases between them. CDR3 sequence reads: CASSYYGVSYEQYF. CDR3 bases: TGTGCCAGCAGTTACTATGGGGTGTCCTACGAGCAGTACTTC.

The chain combines TRBV7-6 with TRBJ2-1; D is unclear. From germline, CDR1 is SGHVS and CDR2 FNYEAQ. Trimming cost V 1 base and J 7 bases, with 14 bases left between them. The CDR3 is made up of 15 amino acids. Here the CDR3 reads CASSLEIMTPNEQFF. CDR3 DNA sequence: TGTGCCAGCAGCTTAGAAATAATGACCCCAAATGAGCAGTTCTTC.

This clonotype came up a few times. This chain uses TRBV20-1 with TRBJ2-7, with 10 bases aligning to TRBD1. This CDR3 comprises 14 residues. Germline assignment: CDR1 DFQATT and CDR2 SNEGSKA (reference sequence). After removal of 0 bases from V and 2 bases from J, the junction contained 1 base not matched to a gene. The CDR3 DNA is TGCAGTGCTAGAGAGGGACAGGGGCCCTACGAGCAGTACTTC. This encodes CSAREGQGPYEQYF.

The sample holds many counts of this clonotype. The V gene is TRBV2, the J gene TRBJ1-1; no definite D call. The CDR3 is made up of 14 amino acids. Trimming stripped 6 bases from V and 4 bases from J, with 15 bases between. CDR1 and CDR2 (germline): SNHLY, FYNNEI. The CDR3 bases are TGTGCCAGCAGGGACGCTTGGGGAGGCACTGAAGCTTTCTTT. Protein: CASRDAWGGTEAFF.

This clonotype appeared a few times. The J gene is TRBJ2-1, the V gene TRBV20-1; possibly TRBD1 or TRBD2 for D (5 bases each). The CDR3 sequence is 13 residues long. Germline CDR1 is DFQATT and CDR2 is SNEGSKA (reference sequence). V lost 5 bases to trimming and J lost 4 bases, with 12 bases between them. The CDR3 spells CSAVRDGYNEQFF. As DNA, the CDR3 is TGCAGTGCTGTCCGGGACGGATACAATGAGCAGTTCTTC.

This rearrangement joins TRBV27 to TRBJ2-7; 13 bases line up with TRBD2. Germline V gene sequence: CDR1 MNHEY, CDR2 SMNVEV (reference sequence). The CDR3 has 15 residues. Losses at the gene ends were 5 bases for V and 7 bases for J; bases not matched to a gene: 8. CDR3 DNA sequence: TGTGCCAGCAGTCAAGGACTAGCGGGGGTGAGGGAGCAGTACTTC. It yields the protein CASSQGLAGVREQYF.

Ten or more counts support this clonotype. The genes are TRBV20-1 and TRBJ2-3; 16 nucleotides align to TRBD2. After removal of 4 bases from V and 4 bases from J, the junction contained 5 bases not matched to a gene. Germline V lookup: CDR1 DFQATT, CDR2 SNEGSKA (reference sequence). This CDR3 comprises 16 residues. The CDR3 region is CSAIEGTSGGADTQYF. The DNA of the CDR3 is TGCAGTGCTATCGAAGGGACTAGCGGGGGGGCAGATACGCAGTATTTT.

This clonotype was observed at least ten times. Written as DNA, the CDR3 is TGTGCCAGCAGTCCTTCCTACTGGACAGATACGCAGTATTTT. Its translation is CASSPSYWTDTQYF. This chain uses TRBV12-3 or TRBV12-4 with TRBJ2-3; D uncertain. The CDR3 loop spans 14 amino acids. The V end was cut by 5 bases, the J end by 3 bases, with 12 bases between.

This clonotype was seen a handful of times. DNA for the CDR3: TGTGCCACCCGGGACAGGGGCTCCTACGAGCAGTACTTC. Its translation: CATRDRGSYEQYF. The chain uses TRBV10-3 and TRBJ2-7, with 10 nucleotides matching TRBD1. V trimming: 10 bases; J trimming: 0 bases; junction bases outside the gene matches: 3. Germline V gene data show CDR1 as ENHRY and CDR2 as SYGVKD. The CDR3 totals 13 residues.

This clonotype was observed a few times. The chain links TRBV7-9 to TRBJ2-2; D is possibly TRBD1 (6 bases). The CDR3 contains 12 residues. V lost 11 bases and J lost 5, with 12 bases in between. Looked up from germline, CDR1 is SEHNR and CDR2 is FQNEAQ (reference sequence). This CDR3 reads CAPQGWTGELFF. CDR3 DNA sequence: TGTGCCCCACAGGGATGGACCGGGGAGCTGTTTTTT.